A single T cell receptor (beta chain) is shown here with its context. With 5 bases removed from V and 4 bases from J, the gap between germline ends came to 15 bases. The germline CDR1 and CDR2 sequences are SGHRS and YFSETQ. The CDR3 runs to 15 residues. In the authors' workflow: Using reference gene primer amplification, nucleated cell counts were estimated. This table comes from immunoSEQ multiplex PCR, and its TCRdb copy is limited to in-frame clones, with some not included. D and trimming come from the DNA, and the V and J calls and clone size come from that table. In the table there are about 160,000 clones, around 74% of which are singletons. These data originate in a study of blood T cell repertoires in COVID-19. Background on the study: Acute-phase and convalescent COVID-19 samples originated in the United States, Italy and Spain. Sources were T cells, B-cell-depleted T cells, or PBMCs; the material itself was cDNA or gDNA.

Specimen: peripheral blood. This clonotype was obtained from a man between 65 and 85 years old with acute or convalescent COVID-19. The chain carries TRBV5-1 and TRBJ2-2, with D tentatively TRBD1 (5 bases). The CDR3 nucleotides read TGCGCCAGCAGAGCCAGGGAAATGGGCACCGGGGAGCTGTTTTTT. It codes for CASRAREMGTGELFF. The full variable domain, rest sourced from reference TRBV5-1 and TRBJ2-2, is KAGVTQTPRYLIKTRGQQVTLSCSPISGHRSVSWYQQTPGQGLQFLFEYFSETQRNKGNFPGRFSGRQFSNSRSEMNVSTLELGDSALYLCASRAREMGTGELFFGEGSRLTVL.